A single sample gave rise to the 17 T cell receptor beta chains below, sequenced in a study of blood T cell repertoires in COVID-19. Repertoires were generated with immunoSEQ multiplex PCR, while TCRdb's copy carries only in-frame clones and drops some. This table has over 350,000 clones, roughly 85% appearing once. The sequencing sample was made of peripheral blood. The receptors were gathered from a woman in her twenties or thirties with active or convalescent COVID-19.

This chain uses TRBV2 with TRBJ1-2, with 8 bases matching TRBD1. The CDR3 loop spans 16 amino acids. The V segment lost 6 bases and the J segment 2 bases; nucleotides outside the gene matches: 11. Per germline, CDR1 SNHLY and CDR2 FYNNEI. CDR3 bases: TGTGCCAGCAGCTGGACAGGGCCCCTTGCGAACTATGGCTACACCTTC. Translating gives CASSWTGPLANYGYTF.

This clone has just one count. The DNA of the CDR3 is TGTGCCAGCAAAGGGACAGGGGGGATGAGTGAAGCTTTCTTT. Amino acids: CASKGTGGMSEAFF. V and J are TRBV2 and TRBJ1-1, with TRBD1 matching over 11 bases. This CDR3 has 14 amino acids. Unmatched junction bases numbered 8, after V lost 7 bases and J lost 7 bases. Germline V gene lookup returns CDR1 SNHLY and CDR2 FYNNEI.

The chain joins TRBV6-2 or TRBV6-3 to TRBJ1-5; D is possibly TRBD1 (6 bases). The germline V gene encodes CDR1 MNHEY and CDR2 SVGEGT. Trimming took 0 bases from V and 2 from J, leaving 20 bases between them. The CDR3 contains 19 residues. CDR3 coding DNA: TGTGCCAGCAGTTACTCCCTGGTGGACAGCATTCCGGGCAATCAGCCCCAGCATTTT. The encoded protein is CASSYSLVDSIPGNQPQHF.

This sequence joins TRBV2 and TRBJ2-1; D is perhaps TRBD1 (6 bases). CDR1 and CDR2 from the germline V gene are SNHLY and FYNNEI. The CDR3 has 18 residues. The germline V and J ends were trimmed by 6 bases and 0 bases, with 21 bases remaining between them. In DNA, the CDR3 is TGTGCCAGCAGATACAGGGTTAATAGGGGGATCTCCTACAATGAGCAGTTCTTC. This sequence encodes CASRYRVNRGISYNEQFF.

The chain employs TRBV29-1 and TRBJ2-5; TRBD1 matches at 11 bases. Germline V CDR1 and CDR2: SQVTM, ANQGSEA. V lost 1 base and J lost 5; bases outside the gene matches: 6. The CDR3 spans 15 residues. The CDR3 reads CSVEGGQGADETQYF. In DNA, the CDR3 is TGCAGCGTTGAAGGAGGACAGGGGGCAGACGAGACCCAGTACTTC.

The rearrangement links TRBV2 to TRBJ2-7, with 7 bases lining up with TRBD1. This CDR3 has 14 residues. Germline V gene lookup returns CDR1 SNHLY and CDR2 FYNNEI. The V and J ends lost 4 bases and 4 bases, in that order; junction bases with no gene match: 7. CDR3 DNA: TGTGCCAGCAGTGCAGAATACAGGGGTTACGAGCAGTACTTC. Its protein is CASSAEYRGYEQYF.

The CDR3 is CASAYNPGVNTEAFF. The CDR3 DNA reads TGCGCCAGCGCCTACAACCCGGGGGTGAACACTGAAGCTTTCTTT. The V and J genes are TRBV10-2 and TRBJ1-1; D possibly corresponds to TRBD1 (5 bases). Trimming removed 8 bases from V and 0 bases from J, with 16 bases in between. The CDR3 covers 15 residues. Germline V gene data show CDR1 as WSHSY and CDR2 as SAAADI.

This sequence joins TRBV4-1 and TRBJ1-1; 8 bases are shared with TRBD1. Looked up from germline, CDR1 is MGHRA and CDR2 is YSYEKL. This CDR3 has 15 residues. J lost 4 bases, V lost 0 bases, and 4 bases had no gene match. The CDR3 DNA reads as TGCGCCAGCAGCCAAGACCTCAGGGGGCGCACTGAAGCTTTCTTT. It is translated as CASSQDLRGRTEAFF.

The rearrangement uses TRBV6-5 and TRBJ1-5; 7 nucleotides line up with TRBD1. CDR1 is MNHEY, CDR2 SVGAGI, per germline. This CDR3 contains 15 residues. Trimming cost V 6 bases and J 7 bases; bases outside gene matches: 12. The CDR3 reads CASSLSGTASQPQHF. DNA for the CDR3: TGTGCCAGCAGCCTATCCGGGACAGCTTCCCAGCCCCAGCATTTT.

J is TRBJ2-5 and V is TRBV19, with a weak D call TRBD1 (5 bases). Germline V lookup: CDR1 LNHDA, CDR2 SQIVND (reference sequence). V lost 4 bases, J lost 2 bases, and 8 bases lay in between. CDR3 length equals 13 residues. The CDR3 spells CASSKGIQETQYF. The CDR3 DNA follows: TGTGCCAGTAGTAAGGGGATACAAGAGACCCAGTACTTC.

J is TRBJ2-7 and V is TRBV5-8; the match to TRBD2 covers 9 bases. Germline V gene lookup returns CDR1 SGHTS and CDR2 YDEGEE. The V gene end was trimmed by 0 bases and the J gene end by 7 bases; junction bases not matched to a gene: 11. CDR3 length: 16 residues. The CDR3 protein is CASSLVSSGILWEQYF. CDR3 in DNA: TGTGCCAGCAGCTTGGTGTCTAGCGGGATTCTTTGGGAGCAGTACTTC. Full variable domain (rest looked up from reference TRBV5-8 and TRBJ2-7): EAGVTQSPTHLIKTRGQQATLRCSPISGHTSVYWYQQALGLGLQFLLWYDEGEERNRGNFPPRFSGRQFPNYSSELNVNALELEDSALYLCASSLVSSGILWEQYFGPGTRLTVT.

This chain uses TRBV5-1 with TRBJ1-1, with D perhaps TRBD1 (5 bases). Between the trimmed V and J ends, which lost 2 bases and 7 bases, there was a span of 15 bases. Germline CDR1 is SGHRS and CDR2 is YFSETQ. The CDR3 is 14 amino acids. CDR3 loop: CASSLVGGYSEAFF. The CDR3 DNA follows: TGCGCCAGCAGCTTAGTGGGGGGATACAGTGAAGCTTTCTTT.

This clone was observed a single time. This chain joins TRBV5-1 and TRBJ2-2; D call uncertain. The CDR3 is 15 residues long. Between the trimmed V and J ends, which lost 1 base and 5 bases, there was a span of 12 bases. Germline lookup yields CDR1 SGHRS and CDR2 YFSETQ. CDR3 protein: CASSLLSDSTGELFF. CDR3 bases: TGCGCCAGCAGCTTGCTCTCAGACTCGACCGGGGAGCTGTTTTTT.

The CDR3: CASSRGTSGANVLTF. DNA for the CDR3: TGTGCCAGCAGCCGAGGAACCTCTGGGGCCAACGTCCTGACTTTC. The V call is TRBV28, the J call TRBJ2-6; no clear D gene. This CDR3 comprises 15 residues. With 6 bases removed from V and 0 bases from J, the gap between germline ends came to 9 bases. Germline-derived CDR1 and CDR2 are MDHEN and SYDVKM.

The V and J genes are TRBV3-1 (or the pseudogene TRBV3-2) and TRBJ2-1, with TRBD2 matching over 7 bases. CDR1 and CDR2 (germline): LGHDT, YNNKEL (reference sequence). The CDR3 is 17 residues long. The junction had 10 bases not matched to a gene; V was cut back by 2 bases and J by 3 bases. CDR3 bases: TGTGCCAGCAGCCAAATAGCCATGGCTAGCGGCTACAATGAGCAGTTCTTC. This gives the protein CASSQIAMASGYNEQFF.

The gene calls are TRBV5-5 and TRBJ1-5, with 9 bases aligning to TRBD1. The CDR3 length is 14 residues. CDR1 is SGHKS, CDR2 YYEKEE, per germline (reference sequence). The V gene end was trimmed by 2 bases and the J gene end by 8 bases; junction bases not matched to a gene: 5. Here the CDR3 reads CASSFTGGVEPQHF. CDR3 sequence (DNA): TGTGCCAGCAGCTTCACAGGGGGCGTGGAGCCCCAGCATTTT.

This clone was detected only a few times. This chain joins TRBV11-2 and TRBJ1-1; D gene unclear. Germline V gene lookup returns CDR1 SGHAT and CDR2 FQNNGV. V dropped 4 bases and J dropped 3 bases, with 12 bases sitting between them. The CDR3 is 14 residues long. CDR3 nucleotide sequence: TGTGCCAGCAGCTACACCCGCCGGGACACTGAAGCTTTCTTT. Protein product: CASSYTRRDTEAFF.